Presented here are 8 T cell receptor beta chains from one specimen sequenced in a study of blood T cell repertoires in COVID-19. The assay was immunoSEQ multiplex PCR, and TCRdb's table has in-frame clones only and misses some. The table shows under 150,000 clones, with around nine tenths occurring only once. The material sequenced was peripheral blood. Receptors were obtained from a woman aged 40 to 50 with acute or convalescent COVID-19.

The rearrangement links TRBV4-3 to TRBJ1-6, with D uncertain. The V end lost 1 base, the J end lost 3 bases, and 7 bases lay between the germline ends. Germline V CDR1 and CDR2: LGHNA, YSLEER. This CDR3 comprises 15 residues. Here the CDR3 DNA reads TGCGCCAGCAGCCAAGGCGGCAGCTATAATTCACCCCTCCACTTT. Encoded protein: CASSQGGSYNSPLHF.

CDR3 sequence (DNA): TGTGCCAGCAGCGCCCGACAAGGAGGAACTAATGAAAAACTGTTTTTT. Protein: CASSARQGGTNEKLFF. The rearrangement joins TRBV7-6 to TRBJ1-4; the D is unclear. The V and J ends lost 5 bases and 1 base respectively, with 14 bases between them. This CDR3 is built from 16 residues. Germline V gene lookup returns CDR1 SGHVS and CDR2 FNYEAQ. The whole variable domain, filled in from reference TRBV7-6 and TRBJ1-4, reads GAGVSQSPRYKVTKRGQDVALRCDPISGHVSLYWYRQALGQGPEFLTYFNYEAQQDKSGLPNDRFSAERPEGSISTLTIQRTEQRDSAMYRCASSARQGGTNEKLFFGSGTQLSVL.

J is TRBJ2-1 and V is TRBV11-3, with D tentatively TRBD2 (5 bases). Deletions cut 5 bases from V and 6 bases from J, with 17 bases between. Germline V lookup: CDR1 SGHNT, CDR2 YENEEA. This CDR3 region has 15 residues. CDR3 sequence (DNA): TGTGCCAGCAGCCCTGGCACTAGTACTCTCAATGAGCAGTTCTTC. It yields the protein CASSPGTSTLNEQFF.

The chain carries TRBV27 and TRBJ2-2, with D tentatively TRBD1 (6 bases). V was shortened by 5 bases and J by 5 bases, with 18 bases between the two germline ends. CDR1 MNHEY and CDR2 SMNVEV come from the germline V gene (reference sequence). The CDR3 covers 16 residues. CDR3 amino acids: CASSKLTGSWTGELFF. The CDR3 DNA follows: TGTGCCAGCAGTAAACTTACAGGGTCTTGGACCGGGGAGCTGTTTTTT.

The CDR3: CASSLVFGQGHHEQYF. As DNA, the CDR3 is TGTGCCAGCAGCTTAGTATTCGGACAGGGACACCACGAGCAGTACTTC. The rearrangement uses TRBV7-2 and TRBJ2-7; TRBD1 matches at 8 bases. V lost 1 base, J lost 5 bases, and 10 bases stayed unmatched. CDR1 and CDR2 from the germline V gene are SGHTA and FQGNSA. There are 16 residues in the CDR3. Looking up the rest from reference TRBV7-2 and TRBJ2-7 gives the full variable domain: GAGVSQSPSNKVTEKGKDVELRCDPISGHTALYWYRQSLGQGLEFLIYFQGNSAPDKSGLPSDRFSAERTGGSVSTLTIQRTQQEDSAVYLCASSLVFGQGHHEQYFGPGTRLTVT.

There are a few counts of this clone. The chain has TRBV6-5 and TRBJ1-5; 7 bases fit TRBD1. V was pared by 5 bases and J by 3 bases, with 7 bases of the junction left unmatched. The CDR3 totals 15 residues. Germline-derived CDR1 and CDR2 are MNHEY and SVGAGI. The CDR3 nucleotides read TGTGCCAGCAGTCGAGACAGGGTTTACAATCAGCCCCAGCATTTT. As protein: CASSRDRVYNQPQHF.

The chain employs TRBV28 and TRBJ1-5; 10 nucleotides line up with TRBD1. V trimming: 4 bases; J trimming: 4 bases; junction bases outside the gene matches: 1. Germline V gene lookup returns CDR1 MDHEN and CDR2 SYDVKM. This CDR3 has 14 amino acids. The DNA for the CDR3 is TGTGCCAGCAGTTGGACAGGGGGGAATCAGCCCCAGCATTTT. Its translation is CASSWTGGNQPQHF.

This clone was counted a single time. This chain connects TRBV7-9 to TRBJ1-1; D uncertain. Per the germline V gene, CDR1 is SEHNR and CDR2 is FQNEAQ (reference sequence). V was shortened by 0 bases and J by 0 bases, with 8 bases between the two germline ends. The length of the CDR3 is 15 residues. The CDR3 here is CASSLAEVLNTEAFF. CDR3 coding DNA: TGTGCCAGCAGCTTAGCGGAGGTCCTGAACACTGAAGCTTTCTTT.